This TCR beta chain was identified in a study of cytomegalovirus exposure and HLA in healthy donors. The count of this clone is one. Germline loops: CDR1 SGHRS, CDR2 YFSETQ. With 6 bases clipped from V and 5 bases from J, the junction kept 15 bases outside the gene matches. The CDR3 is 17 amino acids. Both 60 Vbeta primers and 13 Jbeta primers went into the PCR. The protocol was immunoSEQ multiplex PCR, while the TCRdb copy is restricted to in-frame clones and leaves out a portion. The repertoire holds 150,000 to 200,000 clones, with more than 75% as singletons. The sequence derives from a woman aged 50 to 65 in good health and CMV-seropositive. The material sequenced was PBMCs. V is TRBV5-1 and J is TRBJ2-2; 8 positions match TRBD2. The CDR3 sequence: CASTFFSGASGTGELFF. In DNA, the CDR3 is TGCGCCAGCACCTTTTTTAGCGGGGCCTCTGGGACCGGGGAGCTGTTTTTT. The whole variable domain, remainder taken from reference TRBV5-1 and TRBJ2-2, is KAGVTQTPRYLIKTRGQQVTLSCSPISGHRSVSWYQQTPGQGLQFLFEYFSETQRNKGNFPGRFSGRQFSNSRSEMNVSTLELGDSALYLCASTFFSGASGTGELFFGEGSRLTVL.